Shown below are 10 T cell receptor beta chains from a single sample sequenced in a study of T cell clones after liver transplantation. Clones were sequenced by immunoSEQ multiplex PCR, and TCRdb holds only the in-frame ones, with some missing. The sample holds over 90,000 clones, around four fifths seen once. Sample: CD4+ T cells from blood, taken 45 to 50 months after liver transplant. These receptors were collected from a human patient who received a liver transplant. Some T cells may originate from the graft donor.

V gene TRBV7-2 combines with J gene TRBJ1-2; 10 nucleotides line up with TRBD1. Germline values: CDR1 SGHTA, CDR2 FQGNSA. V was clipped by 7 bases and J by 6 bases; unmatched bases: 14. The CDR3 is made up of 16 amino acids. The CDR3 loop reads CASTYTWTGGINGYTF. The CDR3 DNA reads as TGTGCCAGCACGTACACATGGACAGGGGGAATTAATGGCTACACCTTC.

The chain has TRBV27 and TRBJ2-1; the match to TRBD2 covers 13 bases. This CDR3 has 18 amino acids. The V segment lost 5 bases and the J segment 4 bases; nucleotides outside the gene matches: 11. Germline loops: CDR1 MNHEY, CDR2 SMNVEV (reference sequence). The chain's CDR3 is CASSLRLAGGTPYNEQFF. CDR3 DNA sequence: TGTGCCAGCAGTCTACGACTAGCGGGAGGTACCCCGTACAATGAGCAGTTCTTC.

The chain employs TRBV19 and TRBJ2-2, with 10 bases identical to TRBD2. The CDR3 length is 15 residues. J was trimmed by 6 bases and V by 5 bases; bases with no gene match: 6. Germline lookup yields CDR1 LNHDA and CDR2 SQIVND (reference sequence). Here the CDR3 reads CASSSSGGAPGELFF. For the CDR3, the DNA is TGTGCCAGTAGTTCTAGCGGGGGCGCTCCCGGGGAGCTGTTTTTT.

The chain recombines TRBV6-4 with TRBJ2-7, with D uncertain. Trimming cost V 6 bases and J 0 bases, with 9 bases left between them. This CDR3 is 13 amino acids long. Germline lookup yields CDR1 MRHNA and CDR2 SNTAGT. CDR3 protein: CASRTTGSYEQYF. The CDR3 DNA reads TGTGCCAGCAGAACTACGGGCTCCTACGAGCAGTACTTC.

J is TRBJ1-1 and V is TRBV4-3, with a possible D match to TRBD1 (6 bases). CDR3 length equals 15 residues. V lost 0 bases, J lost 6 bases, and 14 bases lay in between. Germline-derived CDR1 and CDR2 are LGHNA and YSLEER. CDR3 loop: CASSQDVQGLAEAFF. CDR3 DNA sequence: TGCGCCAGCAGCCAAGATGTTCAGGGGCTCGCTGAAGCTTTCTTT.

This chain links TRBV18 with TRBJ2-3; TRBD1 matches 8 bases. The J segment lost 4 bases and the V segment lost 3 bases, leaving 6 bases of the junction unmatched. There are 15 residues in the CDR3. Germline CDR1 KGHSH, CDR2 LQKENI. CDR3 sequence (DNA): TGTGCCAGCTCACCTCAGGGGGCCCTGGCAGATACGCAGTATTTT. It is translated as CASSPQGALADTQYF.

The CDR3 loop reads CASGPGQMNTGELFF. CDR3 DNA sequence: TGTGCTAGTGGACCGGGACAGATGAACACCGGGGAGCTGTTTTTT. The chain combines TRBV12-5 with TRBJ2-2; 7 bases fit TRBD1. The V segment lost 6 bases and the J segment 1 base; nucleotides outside the gene matches: 5. Germline assignment: CDR1 LGHNT and CDR2 FRNRAP. CDR3 size: 15 residues.

The chain uses TRBV2 and TRBJ1-3; D not resolved. The CDR3 sequence is 14 residues long. CDR1 and CDR2 (germline): SNHLY, FYNNEI. Trimming cost V 4 bases and J 0 bases, with 7 bases left between them. The CDR3 loop reads CASSAYFSGNTIYF. CDR3 coding DNA: TGTGCCAGCAGTGCGTATTTCTCTGGAAACACCATATATTTT.

The rearrangement joins TRBV27 to TRBJ1-5; D uncertain. The CDR3 loop spans 16 amino acids. The V gene lost 2 bases and the J gene lost 6 bases, with 17 bases spanning the gap. The germline gives CDR1 MNHEY, CDR2 SMNVEV (reference sequence). The CDR3 is CASSLRAKGGFQPQHF. CDR3 nucleotide sequence: TGTGCCAGCAGTTTAAGGGCGAAGGGAGGGTTTCAGCCCCAGCATTTT.

CDR3 in DNA: TGTGCCAGCAGCCGTCAGTCGCAGGGGCTTGGGACGGTGTTTTTT. Amino acids: CASSRQSQGLGTVFF. This chain connects TRBV7-2 to TRBJ2-2; D possibly corresponds to TRBD1 (6 bases). Trimming left V 5 bases short and J 15 bases short, with 25 bases between. Germline V gene sequence: CDR1 SGHTA, CDR2 FQGNSA. The CDR3 is 15 amino acids.